A selection of T cell receptor beta chains follows, all from one sample in a study of cytomegalovirus exposure and HLA in healthy donors. Profiled with immunoSEQ multiplex PCR; TCRdb holds only in-frame clones, not every one. The sample carries over 250,000 clones, 87% recorded once. The sample comprised PBMCs. The receptors were sampled from a young woman in good health and CMV-seropositive. CDR3s include the opening cysteine and the closing phenylalanine or tryptophan. A D gene is named only where the DNA matches it firmly. Clone size, where shown, is once, few, many, or a class for clones that have expanded.

v_gene	d_gene	j_gene	abundance	CDR3nt	CDR3aa
TRBV12-5	TRBD2	TRBJ2-1	-	TGTGCTAGTGGTGGATCCACCGGGGGGACCTCCTACAATGAGCAGTTCTTC	CASGGSTGGTSYNEQFF
TRBV18	-	TRBJ1-5	few	TGTGCCAGCTCACCGACGGAGGTAAGAAGCAATCAGCCCCAGCATTTT	CASSPTEVRSNQPQHF
TRBV29-1	TRBD1	TRBJ1-2	-	TGCAGCGTTGAGTATCGAGGGACAGGGGGCATCTATGGCTACACCTTC	CSVEYRGTGGIYGYTF
TRBV30	TRBD1	TRBJ1-2	-	TGTGCCTGGAGCCGACAGGGAGGGTTTGGCTACACCTTC	CAWSRQGGFGYTF
TRBV4-2	TRBD1	TRBJ2-3	-	TGTGCCAGCAGCCGGGACAGGGGGCGAGAAGATACGCAGTATTTT	CASSRDRGREDTQYF
TRBV2	TRBD1	TRBJ1-1	-	TGTGCCAGCAGTGTACAGGGGATTGAAGCTTTCTTT	CASSVQGIEAFF
TRBV10-1	-	TRBJ1-1	-	TGCGCCAGCTATCAGGTTCGGGAGCTTTTGAACACTGAAGCTTTCTTT	CASYQVRELLNTEAFF
TRBV5-4	TRBD2	TRBJ2-3	-	TGTGCCAGCAGCTTGGGGACTAGCGGGAGGGCCCGGGCAGATACGCAGTATTTT	CASSLGTSGRARADTQYF
TRBV10-2	-	TRBJ2-7	-	TGCGCCAGCGTACCGGGGTCCGCCGCGTACGAGCAGTACTTC	CASVPGSAAYEQYF
TRBV2	TRBD1	TRBJ1-2	once	TGTGCCAGCATCGAACAGGGGCTCTATGGCTACACCTTC	CASIEQGLYGYTF
TRBV27	-	TRBJ2-1	-	TGTGCCAGCAGACTAGACTTGAGCTCCTACAATGAGCAGTTCTTC	CASRLDLSSYNEQFF
TRBV2	TRBD2	TRBJ2-1	-	TGTGCCAGCAGCCAAAGAGCGGGGATCAATAATGAGCAGTTCTTC	CASSQRAGINNEQFF
TRBV6-1	-	TRBJ2-2	-	TGTGCCAGCAGTGAGCTAACAACCGGGGAGCTGTTTTTT	CASSELTTGELFF
TRBV19	-	TRBJ1-1	-	TGTGCCAGTAGTATCGGGAGGGCCACTGAAGCTTTCTTT	CASSIGRATEAFF
TRBV4-2	-	TRBJ1-2	-	TGTGCCAGCAGCCTAAGTTCCTGGACAGAAGGTGGCTACACCTTC	CASSLSSWTEGGYTF
TRBV29-1	-	TRBJ2-5	-	TGCAGCGGACAGGACGGGGAGACCCAGTACTTC	CSGQDGETQYF
TRBV6-5	TRBD1	TRBJ1-5	-	TGTGCCAGCAGGGGGGGACAGGGGGGACAGCCCCAGCATTTT	CASRGGQGGQPQHF
TRBV30	-	TRBJ1-1	-	TGTGCCTGGAGTGTAGGGGTGGGGGCTTTCTTT	CAWSVGVGAFF
TRBV11-2	TRBD1	TRBJ2-4	-	TGTGCCAGCAGCTTAACGTTCACAGGGGGTAGCATTCAGTACTTC	CASSLTFTGGSIQYF
TRBV11-2	-	TRBJ2-2	-	TGTGCCAGCAGCAGCGGTTATGGCGGGGAGCTGTTTTTT	CASSSGYGGELFF
TRBV7-8	-	TRBJ2-7	-	TGTGCCAGCAGCGCTAGTGGGCTTGGTTTCTCCTACGAGCAGTACTTC	CASSASGLGFSYEQYF
TRBV27	-	TRBJ2-7	-	TGTGCCAGCAGTCTAAGCCAGTATCTCATCTACGAGCAGTACTTC	CASSLSQYLIYEQYF
TRBV5-8	TRBD1	TRBJ2-7	-	TGTGCCAGCAGCCCGGGACAGGGGGCTGGAGAGCAGTACTTC	CASSPGQGAGEQYF
TRBV27	-	TRBJ1-2	-	TGTGCCAGCAGTTTAACGGCAGGGAGGCGTTATGGCTACACCTTC	CASSLTAGRRYGYTF
TRBV6-6	TRBD1	TRBJ1-4	-	TGTGCCAGCGCCCGGACAGGGGGAGAAGAAAAACTGTTTTTT	CASARTGGEEKLFF
TRBV11-2	TRBD2	TRBJ2-7	-	TGTGCCAGCAGCCCTATCTCCGGGACTAGAGGAGCCTACGAGCAGTACTTC	CASSPISGTRGAYEQYF
TRBV10-2	TRBD2	TRBJ2-7	-	TGCGCCAGCAGTGATGGACTAGCGGGAGGTAGGGGCTACGAGCAGTACTTC	CASSDGLAGGRGYEQYF
TRBV7-9	TRBD2	TRBJ2-2	-	TGTGCCAGCAGCTTAATCGGCGGGAGGACCACCGGGGAGCTGTTTTTT	CASSLIGGRTTGELFF
TRBV13	-	TRBJ1-2	-	TGTGCCAGCAGCTTAGGGCAGACAGCGACTAACTATGGCTACACCTTC	CASSLGQTATNYGYTF
TRBV5-1	-	TRBJ2-5	-	TGCGCCAGCAGCGAAACTCCGAGGGAGACCCAGTACTTC	CASSETPRETQYF
TRBV27	-	TRBJ2-1	-	TGTGCCAGCAGGATCTCCGGGACTCAGGGCCGTAATGAGCAGTTCTTC	CASRISGTQGRNEQFF
TRBV5-8	-	TRBJ1-4	once	TGTGCCAGCAGCGAATGGGGGACCGGGACGCGGAATGAAAAACTGTTTTTT	CASSEWGTGTRNEKLFF
TRBV7-9	TRBD2	TRBJ2-3	-	TGTGCCAGCAGGGAACTAGCGGGGGGAAGCACAGATACGCAGTATTTT	CASRELAGGSTDTQYF
TRBV10-3	-	TRBJ1-5	few	TGTGCCATCAGTGAGTCGGGAGGAAATCAGCCCCAGCATTTT	CAISESGGNQPQHF
TRBV25-1	-	TRBJ2-5	-	TGTGCCAGCAGTGAGTACAGGTCCCAAGAGACCCAGTACTTC	CASSEYRSQETQYF
TRBV30	-	TRBJ2-5	-	TGTGCCTGGAAAACACAGGGTCAAGAGACCCAGTACTTC	CAWKTQGQETQYF
TRBV15	-	TRBJ1-6	-	TGTGCCACCAGCAGAGACGGGCAAGATAATTCACCCCTCCACTTT	CATSRDGQDNSPLHF
TRBV7-6	-	TRBJ1-1	few	TGTGCCAGCAGCTTATCCCGAAACACTGAAGCTTTCTTT	CASSLSRNTEAFF
TRBV19	-	TRBJ1-5	-	TGTGCCAGTAGTATCGCACGGGGCACAGGGAGCAATCAGCCCCAGCATTTT	CASSIARGTGSNQPQHF
TRBV12-1	-	TRBJ2-7	-	TGTGCCAGCAGCTTACCCCGGACAGCCCACGCCTACGAGCAGTACTTC	CASSLPRTAHAYEQYF
TRBV25-1	TRBD1	TRBJ1-4	once	TGTGCCAGCAGTGAACCAGGGGGCCGTAGTGAAAAACTGTTTTTT	CASSEPGGRSEKLFF
TRBV2	-	TRBJ1-1	-	TGTGCCAGCAGTGAAGCCGGGAACAGGGTAAACACTGAAGCTTTCTTT	CASSEAGNRVNTEAFF
TRBV28	-	TRBJ2-3	-	TGTGCCAGCAGCCCCCCGGGCGGGGTAGGCACAGATACGCAGTATTTT	CASSPPGGVGTDTQYF
TRBV28	-	TRBJ2-1	-	TGTGCCAGCACCATTAGGGGGAGGAATGAGCAGTTCTTC	CASTIRGRNEQFF
TRBV14	TRBD2	TRBJ2-7	-	TGTGCCAGCAGCCAAGTAGAGATAGCGGGCGACGAGCAGTACTTC	CASSQVEIAGDEQYF
TRBV9	-	TRBJ2-7	-	TGTGCCAGCAGCGCTGGGGGACCCGAGCAGTACTTC	CASSAGGPEQYF
TRBV2	-	TRBJ2-1	-	TGTGCCAGCAGTGGGCGGGGGCTTAACAATGAGCAGTTCTTC	CASSGRGLNNEQFF
TRBV4-2	-	TRBJ1-1	-	TGTGCCAGCAGCCAAGATAGGCTGTTGACTGAAGCTTTCTTT	CASSQDRLLTEAFF
TRBV5-1	TRBD1	TRBJ2-7	-	TGCGCCAGCAGCTCGACAGGGGGGAGCTACGAGCAGTACTTC	CASSSTGGSYEQYF
TRBV27	TRBD2	TRBJ2-3	-	TGTGCCAGCAGTTTTGTTTCCCTAGCGGGAGGAGGGGATACGCAGTATTTT	CASSFVSLAGGGDTQYF
TRBV27	-	TRBJ1-5	-	TGTGCCAGCAGTTTAAGGGAGAATCAGCCCCAGCATTTT	CASSLRENQPQHF
TRBV18	-	TRBJ1-4	-	TGTGCCAGCTCACCAGAACAGGGACGTGTGGAAAAACTGTTTTTT	CASSPEQGRVEKLFF